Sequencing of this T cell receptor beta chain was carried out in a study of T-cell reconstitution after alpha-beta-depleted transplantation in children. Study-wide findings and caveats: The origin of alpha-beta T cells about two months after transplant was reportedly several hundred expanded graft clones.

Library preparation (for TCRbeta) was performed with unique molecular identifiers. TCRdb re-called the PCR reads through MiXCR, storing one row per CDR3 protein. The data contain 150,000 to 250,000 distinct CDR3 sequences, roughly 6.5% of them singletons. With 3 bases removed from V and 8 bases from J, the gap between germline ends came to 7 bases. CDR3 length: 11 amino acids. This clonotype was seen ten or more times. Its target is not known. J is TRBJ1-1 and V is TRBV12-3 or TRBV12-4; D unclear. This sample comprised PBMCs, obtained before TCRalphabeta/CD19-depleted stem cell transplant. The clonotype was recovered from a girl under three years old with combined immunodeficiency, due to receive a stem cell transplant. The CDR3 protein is CASSLDLEAFF. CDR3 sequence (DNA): TGTGCCAGCAGTTTGGACTTGGAAGCTTTCTTT.